This TCR beta chain was identified in a study of cytomegalovirus exposure and HLA in healthy donors. Study at large: There were under 130 million unique TCR beta sequences, drawn from about 180 million T cells, in an earlier analysis.

The PCR employed 60 Vbeta primers together with 13 Jbeta primers. Sequencing used immunoSEQ multiplex PCR; TCRdb keeps in-frame clones, though not all of them. The data show 85,000 to 100,000 clones, with roughly 80% seen just once and roughly 7.1% held by the top ten. This receptor was obtained from a man in his forties or fifties in good health and CMV-seropositive. Sequencing was done on a sample of PBMCs.

The chain's CDR3 is CASSFGTANSPLHF. CDR3 in DNA: TGTGCCAGCAGTTTCGGGACAGCAAATTCACCCCTCCACTTT. The chain employs TRBV27 and TRBJ1-6; 7 bases align to TRBD1. Germline trimming cut 3 bases from V and 7 bases from J; bases unmatched to any gene: 3. Germline values: CDR1 MNHEY, CDR2 SMNVEV (reference sequence). The CDR3 sequence is 14 residues long.